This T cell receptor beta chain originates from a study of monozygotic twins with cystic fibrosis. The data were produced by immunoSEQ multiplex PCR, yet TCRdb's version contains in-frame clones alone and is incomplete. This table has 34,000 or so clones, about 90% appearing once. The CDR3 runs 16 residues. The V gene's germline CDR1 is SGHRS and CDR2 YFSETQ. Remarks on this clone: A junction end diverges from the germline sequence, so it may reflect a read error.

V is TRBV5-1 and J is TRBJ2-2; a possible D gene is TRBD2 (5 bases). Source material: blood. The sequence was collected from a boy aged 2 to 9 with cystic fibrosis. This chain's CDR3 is CASSLPAGLYTRELFF. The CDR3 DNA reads TGCGCCAGCAGCCTCCCCGCGGGCTTGTACACCAGGGAGCTGTTTTTT. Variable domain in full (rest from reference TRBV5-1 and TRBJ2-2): KAGVTQTPRYLIKTRGQQVTLSCSPISGHRSVSWYQQTPGQGLQFLFEYFSETQRNKGNFPGRFSGRQFSNSRSEMNVSTLELGDSALYLCASSLPAGLYTRELFFGEGSRLTVL.